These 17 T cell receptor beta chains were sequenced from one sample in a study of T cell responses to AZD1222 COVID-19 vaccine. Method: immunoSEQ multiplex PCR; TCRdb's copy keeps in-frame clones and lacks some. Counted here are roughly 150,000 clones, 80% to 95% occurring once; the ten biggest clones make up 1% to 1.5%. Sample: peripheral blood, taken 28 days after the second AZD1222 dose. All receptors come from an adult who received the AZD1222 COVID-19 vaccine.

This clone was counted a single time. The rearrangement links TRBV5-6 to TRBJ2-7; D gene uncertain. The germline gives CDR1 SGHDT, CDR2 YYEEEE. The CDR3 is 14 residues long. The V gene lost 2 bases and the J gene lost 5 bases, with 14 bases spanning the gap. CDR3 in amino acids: CASSFQGWLHEQYF. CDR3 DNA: TGTGCCAGCAGCTTCCAAGGATGGCTCCACGAGCAGTACTTC.

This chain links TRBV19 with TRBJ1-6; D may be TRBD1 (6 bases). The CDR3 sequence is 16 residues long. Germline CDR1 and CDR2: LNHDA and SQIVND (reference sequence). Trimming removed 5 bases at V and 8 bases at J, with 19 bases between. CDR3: CASSSGHNEKYSPLHF. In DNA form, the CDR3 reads TGTGCCAGTAGTTCGGGACACAATGAGAAGTATTCACCCCTCCACTTT. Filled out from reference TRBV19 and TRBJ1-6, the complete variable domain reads DGGITQSPKYLFRKEGQNVTLSCEQNLNHDAMYWYRQDPGQGLRLIYYSQIVNDFQKGDIAEGYSVSREKKESFPLTVTSAQKNPTAFYLCASSSGHNEKYSPLHFGNGTRLTVT.

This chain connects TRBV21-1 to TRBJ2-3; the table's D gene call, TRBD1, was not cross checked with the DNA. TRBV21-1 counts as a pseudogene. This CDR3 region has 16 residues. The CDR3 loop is CASSRGGGCSTDTQYF. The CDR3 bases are TGTGCCAGCAGCAGAGGGGGCGGGTGCAGCACAGATACGCAGTATTTT.

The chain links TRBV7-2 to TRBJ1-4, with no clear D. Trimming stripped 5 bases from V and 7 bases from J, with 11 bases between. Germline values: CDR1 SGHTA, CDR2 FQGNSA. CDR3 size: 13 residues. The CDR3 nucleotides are TGTGCCAGCAGCCCGCGGAGACGTGAAAAACTGTTTTTT. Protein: CASSPRRREKLFF.

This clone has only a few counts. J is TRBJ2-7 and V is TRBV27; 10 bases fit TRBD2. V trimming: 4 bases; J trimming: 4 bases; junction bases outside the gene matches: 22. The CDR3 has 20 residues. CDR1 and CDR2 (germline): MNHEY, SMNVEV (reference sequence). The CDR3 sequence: CASSSIIVRRSGTSEYEQYF. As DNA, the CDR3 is TGTGCCAGCAGTTCCATTATAGTTCGGAGATCCGGGACTAGCGAGTACGAGCAGTACTTC.

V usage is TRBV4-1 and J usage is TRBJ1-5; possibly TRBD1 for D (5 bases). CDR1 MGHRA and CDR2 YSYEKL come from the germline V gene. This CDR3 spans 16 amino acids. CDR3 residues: CPPTQLQKGGNQPQHF. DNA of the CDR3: TGCCCCCCCACCCAACTCCAAAAAGGGGGCAATCAGCCCCAGCATTTT.

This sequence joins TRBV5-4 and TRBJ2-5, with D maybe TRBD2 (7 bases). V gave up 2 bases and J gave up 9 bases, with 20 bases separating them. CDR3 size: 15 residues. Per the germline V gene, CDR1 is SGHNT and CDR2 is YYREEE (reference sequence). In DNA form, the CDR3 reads TGTGCCAGCAGCTTCGGGACTACCAGCGAGGGGGCCCAGTACTTC. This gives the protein CASSFGTTSEGAQYF.

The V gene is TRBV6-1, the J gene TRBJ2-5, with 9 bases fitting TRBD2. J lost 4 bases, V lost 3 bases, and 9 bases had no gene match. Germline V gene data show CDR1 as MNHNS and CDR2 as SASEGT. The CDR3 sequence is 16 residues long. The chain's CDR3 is CASSEVAGVFGETQYF. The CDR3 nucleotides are TGTGCCAGCAGTGAGGTAGCGGGAGTGTTTGGAGAGACCCAGTACTTC.

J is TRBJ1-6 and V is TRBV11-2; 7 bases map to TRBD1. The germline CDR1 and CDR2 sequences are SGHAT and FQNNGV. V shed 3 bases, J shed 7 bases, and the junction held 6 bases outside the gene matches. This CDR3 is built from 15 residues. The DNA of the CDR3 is TGTGCCAGCAGCTTTTATGAGGGGGCGAATTCACCCCTCCACTTT. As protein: CASSFYEGANSPLHF.

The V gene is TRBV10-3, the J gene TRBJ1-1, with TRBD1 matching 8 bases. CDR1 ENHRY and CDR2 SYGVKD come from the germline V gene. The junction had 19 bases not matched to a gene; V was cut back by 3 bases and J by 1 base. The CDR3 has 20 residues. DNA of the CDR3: TGTGCCATCAGTGACGGATTAGGGACGGGACAGGCGGCCGAGAACACTGAAGCTTTCTTT. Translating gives CAISDGLGTGQAAENTEAFF.

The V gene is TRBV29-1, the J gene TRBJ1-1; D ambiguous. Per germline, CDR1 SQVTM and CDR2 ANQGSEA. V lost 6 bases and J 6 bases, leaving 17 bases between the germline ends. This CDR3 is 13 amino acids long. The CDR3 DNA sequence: TGCAGCGTCATGGGTGGTCAGCTCGCTGAAGCTTTCTTT. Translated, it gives CSVMGGQLAEAFF. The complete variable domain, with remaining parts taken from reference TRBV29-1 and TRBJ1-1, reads SAVISQKPSRDICQRGTSLTIQCQVDSQVTMMFWYRQQPGQSLTLIATANQGSEATYESGFVIDKFPISRPNLTFSTLTVSNMSPEDSSIYLCSVMGGQLAEAFFGQGTRLTVV.

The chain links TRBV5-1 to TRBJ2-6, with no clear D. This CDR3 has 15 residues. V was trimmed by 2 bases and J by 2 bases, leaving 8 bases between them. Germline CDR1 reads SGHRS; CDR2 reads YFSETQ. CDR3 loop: CASSFEGPGANVLTF. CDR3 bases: TGCGCCAGCAGCTTCGAAGGTCCTGGGGCCAACGTCCTGACTTTC.

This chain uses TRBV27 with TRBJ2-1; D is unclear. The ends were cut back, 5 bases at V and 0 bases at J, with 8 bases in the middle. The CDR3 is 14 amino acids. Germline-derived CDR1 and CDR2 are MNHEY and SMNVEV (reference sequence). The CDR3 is CASSGNPSYNEQFF. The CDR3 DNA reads TGTGCCAGCAGTGGTAATCCCTCCTACAATGAGCAGTTCTTC.

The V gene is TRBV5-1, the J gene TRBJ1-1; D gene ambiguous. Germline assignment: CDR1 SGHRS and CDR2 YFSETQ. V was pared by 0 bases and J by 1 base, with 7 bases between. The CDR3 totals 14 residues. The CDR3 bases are TGCGCCAGCAGCTTGGGGGTACAGAACACTGAAGCTTTCTTT. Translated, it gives CASSLGVQNTEAFF.

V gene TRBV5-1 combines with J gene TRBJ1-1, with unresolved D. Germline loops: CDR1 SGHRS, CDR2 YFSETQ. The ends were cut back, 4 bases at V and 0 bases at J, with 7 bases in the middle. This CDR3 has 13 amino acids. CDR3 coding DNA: TGCGCCAGCAGCCCTAGTTTGAACACTGAAGCTTTCTTT. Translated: CASSPSLNTEAFF. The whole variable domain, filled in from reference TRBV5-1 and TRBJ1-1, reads KAGVTQTPRYLIKTRGQQVTLSCSPISGHRSVSWYQQTPGQGLQFLFEYFSETQRNKGNFPGRFSGRQFSNSRSEMNVSTLELGDSALYLCASSPSLNTEAFFGQGTRLTVV.

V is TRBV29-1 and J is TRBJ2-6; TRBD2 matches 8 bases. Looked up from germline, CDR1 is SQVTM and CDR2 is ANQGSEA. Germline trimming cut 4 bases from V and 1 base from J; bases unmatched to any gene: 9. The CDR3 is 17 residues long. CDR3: CSVANERERSGANVLTF. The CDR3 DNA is TGCAGCGTTGCTAATGAGCGGGAGCGGTCTGGGGCCAACGTCCTGACTTTC.

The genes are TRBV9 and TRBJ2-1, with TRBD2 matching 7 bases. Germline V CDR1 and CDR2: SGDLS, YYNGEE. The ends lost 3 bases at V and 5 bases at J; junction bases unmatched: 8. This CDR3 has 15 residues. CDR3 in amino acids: CASSGSGTTNNEQFF. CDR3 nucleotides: TGTGCCAGCAGCGGTTCCGGGACTACCAACAATGAGCAGTTCTTC.